This T cell receptor beta chain was identified during a study of identical twins. Addition of a universal primer site occurred through template switching, and cDNA carried unique molecular identifiers. One entry per CDR3 protein, called by TCRdb with MiXCR from the 5' RACE reads. The sample lists 1.5 million to 2 million distinct CDR3 sequences, roughly 35% occurring once. Study-level findings and limits: Beta clonotypes that were abundant in cord blood contained fewer insertions, a pattern absent from memory repertoires. Models underestimated TCR alpha sharing (out-of-frame) in monozygotic twins.

The CDR3 consists of 15 residues. Unmatched junction bases numbered 4, after V lost 0 bases and J lost 2 bases. Germline V CDR1 and CDR2: SGHRS, YFSETQ. This clonotype has a count of ten or more. What it recognizes is unknown. This sequence originates from a newborn girl in good health. Sequenced material: cord blood. The rearrangement links TRBV5-1 to TRBJ2-7, with TRBD1 matching 8 bases. The CDR3 DNA reads as TGCGCCAGCAGCTTGGGACAGGGGCCCACCTACGAGCAGTACTTC. This encodes CASSLGQGPTYEQYF.